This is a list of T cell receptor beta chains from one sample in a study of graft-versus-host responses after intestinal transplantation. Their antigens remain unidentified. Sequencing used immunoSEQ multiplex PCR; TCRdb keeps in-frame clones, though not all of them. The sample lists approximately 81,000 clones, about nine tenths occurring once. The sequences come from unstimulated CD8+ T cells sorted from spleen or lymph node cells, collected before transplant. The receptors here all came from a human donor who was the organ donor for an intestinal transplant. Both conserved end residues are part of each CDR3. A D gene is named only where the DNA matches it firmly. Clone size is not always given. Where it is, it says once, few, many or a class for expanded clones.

CASSLAGGGKETQYF	TGTGCCAGCAGCTTAGCGGGAGGGGGAAAAGAGACCCAGTACTTC	TRBV7-9	TRBJ2-5	15	-	-
CASSLSLSGGPDEQFF	TGCGCCAGCAGCTTGTCTCTCTCGGGGGGGCCCGATGAGCAGTTCTTC	TRBV5-1	TRBJ2-1	16	-	TRBD2
CASSQGEDTEAFF	TGTGCCAGCAGTCAGGGGGAGGACACTGAAGCTTTCTTT	TRBV7-6	TRBJ1-1	13	-	TRBD1
CASSPSRAYEQYF	TGTGCCAGTAGTCCCAGCAGGGCCTACGAGCAGTACTTC	TRBV19	TRBJ2-7	13	-	-
CASSLGSRNYYEQYF	TGCGCCAGCAGCTTGGGCAGCCGAAATTACTACGAGCAGTACTTC	TRBV5-1	TRBJ2-7	15	-	-
CASSPRGDRETDTQYF	TGTGCCAGCAGCCCACGAGGGGACAGGGAGACAGATACGCAGTATTTT	TRBV7-3	TRBJ2-3	16	-	TRBD1
CASSQDPGQGIGMNTEAFF	TGCGCCAGCAGCCAAGATCCGGGACAGGGAATCGGGATGAACACTGAAGCTTTCTTT	TRBV4-1	TRBJ1-1	19	-	TRBD1
CASRGGATQYF	TGTGCCAGCAGGGGTGGGGCTACGCAGTATTTT	TRBV27	TRBJ2-3	11	-	-
CASSLTTSGGAEFF	TGTGCCAGCAGCCTGACGACTAGCGGGGGGGCCGAGTTCTTC	TRBV5-4	TRBJ2-1	14	-	TRBD2
CASSKSVDGLNTEAFF	TGTGCCAGCAGCAAATCGGTCGACGGGTTGAACACTGAAGCTTTCTTT	TRBV21-1	TRBJ1-1	16	once	-
CASSVVPGSEAFF	TGTGCCAGCAGCGTAGTGCCAGGGTCTGAAGCTTTCTTT	TRBV9	TRBJ1-1	13	-	-
CASSHPEASRGQAFF	TGCGCCAGCAGTCACCCCGAAGCCTCCAGAGGCCAAGCTTTCTTT	TRBV23-1	TRBJ1-1	15	-	-
CASSDTGGPDTQYF	TGTGCCAGCAGTGACACAGGGGGCCCAGATACGCAGTATTTT	TRBV6-4	TRBJ2-3	14	-	TRBD1
CASSDLAGGNEQFF	TGTGCCAGCAGTGACCTAGCGGGGGGGAATGAGCAGTTCTTC	TRBV6-4	TRBJ2-1	14	few	TRBD2
CASSARIGQPQHF	TGTGCCAGCAGCGCCAGAATCGGTCAGCCCCAGCATTTT	TRBV9	TRBJ1-5	13	few	-
CASSQPSTGDTEAFF	TGTGCCAGCAGTCAACCCTCCACTGGGGACACTGAAGCTTTCTTT	TRBV6-5	TRBJ1-1	15	-	-
CASTSGTAYEQYF	TGTGCCAGCACCTCCGGGACAGCCTACGAGCAGTACTTC	TRBV27	TRBJ2-7	13	-	TRBD1
CASSPQGFDEQYF	TGTGCCAGCAGCCCGCAAGGGTTCGACGAGCAGTACTTC	TRBV14	TRBJ2-7	13	few	-
CASTQGGNSPLHF	TGTGCCAGCACGCAGGGGGGTAATTCACCCCTCCACTTT	TRBV6-1	TRBJ1-6	13	-	TRBD1
CASSLVGRDTGELFF	TGTGCCAGCAGCTTAGTTGGGCGGGACACCGGGGAGCTGTTTTTT	TRBV7-9	TRBJ2-2	15	-	-
CASSVGSGGSDTQYF	TGTGCCAGCAGTGTTGGTAGCGGGGGTTCAGATACGCAGTATTTT	TRBV6-1	TRBJ2-3	15	-	TRBD2
CASSNLGTNYGYTF	TGTGCCAGCAGCAATTTGGGCACAAACTATGGCTACACCTTC	TRBV28	TRBJ1-2	14	-	-
CASSYSAGDQPQHF	TGTGCCAGCAGTTACTCGGCGGGGGATCAGCCCCAGCATTTT	TRBV6-5	TRBJ1-5	14	-	-
CASSVEGYQSDTQYF	TGTGCCAGCAGCGTAGAGGGCTACCAGAGTGATACGCAGTATTTT	TRBV9	TRBJ2-3	15	medium-sized	-
CATGGVFSTEAFF	TGTGCCACGGGGGGGGTTTTTAGCACTGAAGCTTTCTTT	TRBV6-1	TRBJ1-1	13	-	-
CASSFPSGDYNEQFF	TGTGCCAGCAGTTTCCCCTCCGGGGATTACAATGAGCAGTTCTTC	TRBV27	TRBJ2-1	15	-	-
CASSSGDTQYF	TGTGCCAGCAGTTCGGGAGATACGCAGTATTTT	TRBV6-5	TRBJ2-3	11	-	-
CASSGQGTEAFF	TGTGCCAGCAGTGGACAGGGAACTGAAGCTTTCTTT	TRBV27	TRBJ1-1	12	few	TRBD1
CASSLGVYNSPLHF	TGTGCCAGCAGCCTGGGGGTTTATAATTCACCCCTCCACTTT	TRBV11-2	TRBJ1-6	14	-	-
CASSHGPNEQFF	TGCGCCAGCAGCCACGGTCCCAATGAGCAGTTCTTC	TRBV4-1	TRBJ2-1	12	-	-
CASRANLAGVFDTQYF	TGCGCCAGCCGTGCTAATCTAGCGGGGGTATTTGATACGCAGTATTTT	TRBV10-2	TRBJ2-3	16	once	TRBD2
CASSYSGGLGNEQFF	TGCGCCAGCAGCTACAGCGGGGGACTCGGGAATGAGCAGTTCTTC	TRBV4-1	TRBJ2-1	15	many	TRBD2
CASSLSVSQETQYF	TGTGCCAGCAGCTTAAGCGTCTCCCAAGAGACCCAGTACTTC	TRBV7-6	TRBJ2-5	14	-	-
CAGRDSLNTEAFF	TGTGCCGGACGCGACAGCCTGAACACTGAAGCTTTCTTT	TRBV5-8	TRBJ1-1	13	-	-
CASSTFGRDFLDYGYTF	TGTGCCAGCAGTACCTTTGGAAGGGATTTCCTAGACTATGGCTACACCTTC	TRBV28	TRBJ1-2	17	-	-
CASSMGQGTEAFF	TGTGCCAGTAGTATGGGACAGGGCACTGAAGCTTTCTTT	TRBV19	TRBJ1-1	13	-	TRBD1
CASSVVGSEPYNEQFF	TGTGCCAGCAGCGTAGTAGGTTCGGAACCTTACAATGAGCAGTTCTTC	TRBV9	TRBJ2-1	16	-	-
CASSSGTELYNEQFF	TGTGCCAGCAGTTCCGGGACAGAACTTTACAATGAGCAGTTCTTC	TRBV28	TRBJ2-1	15	few	TRBD1
CASSERPEVDTIYF	TGTGCCAGCAGTGAGAGGCCCGAGGTGGACACCATATATTTT	TRBV6-1	TRBJ1-3	14	few	-
CASSLYVAGYNEQFF	TGCGCCAGCAGCCTTTACGTTGCGGGGTACAATGAGCAGTTCTTC	TRBV5-1	TRBJ2-1	15	once	-
CASSYSSGGAYEQYF	TGTGCCAGCAGTTACTCTAGCGGGGGGGCCTACGAGCAGTACTTC	TRBV6-9	TRBJ2-7	15	-	TRBD2
CASSIPGGGTEAFF	TGCGCCAGCAGTATCCCGGGGGGTGGCACTGAAGCTTTCTTT	TRBV10-2	TRBJ1-1	14	-	-
CASSQAVSYEQYF	TGCGCCAGCAGCCAAGCGGTTTCCTACGAGCAGTACTTC	TRBV4-1	TRBJ2-7	13	-	-
CASSPWTSGGRLDTQYF	TGTGCCAGCAGTCCCTGGACTAGCGGGGGTCGGTTGGATACGCAGTATTTT	TRBV28	TRBJ2-3	17	-	TRBD2
CASSSPLAGGRLYNEQFF	TGCGCCAGCAGCTCCCCCCTCGCGGGGGGGCGCCTCTACAATGAGCAGTTCTTC	TRBV5-1	TRBJ2-1	18	-	TRBD2
CASSLEIWATGELFF	TGTGCCAGCAGCTTAGAGATCTGGGCTACCGGGGAGCTGTTTTTT	TRBV11-2	TRBJ2-2	15	-	-